This TCR beta chain is from a study of post-analysis software for immune sequencing data. At the level of the study: Relapsing-remitting, secondary progressive and progressive-relapsing multiple sclerosis courses were included.

This clonotype was counted at least ten times. The target antigen is unknown. Study-wide results and caveats: TRBV5-6, TRBV5-1 and TRBV20-1 were among five TRBV segments more frequent in patients than controls. Normalized Chao1 diversity was significantly lower in multiple sclerosis patients than in controls. F measure showed strong co-clustering of same-batch samples.

TCR beta libraries were prepared from cDNA with unique molecular identifiers. Out of 1 to 10 million T cells, hundreds of thousands of cDNA molecules were generated. MiXCR, applied by TCRdb to the PCR reads, yields one record per CDR3 protein. The sample holds about 770,000 distinct CDR3 sequences, around 42% seen once. CDR3 size: 13 residues. The germline gives CDR1 KGHDR, CDR2 SFDVKD. The ends were cut back, 9 bases at V and 1 base at J, with 11 bases in the middle. The sample consisted of blood. The genes are TRBV24-1 and TRBJ1-1; D gene ambiguous. The TCR was taken from a girl aged 10 to 17 with multiple sclerosis. The CDR3 DNA reads as TGTGCCACCCGTGGGGTATCGAACACTGAAGCTTTCTTT. This sequence encodes CATRGVSNTEAFF.